Sequencing of this T cell receptor (beta chain) was carried out in a study of T cells after yellow fever vaccination. Study-wide points: CD4 and CD8 compartments shared a small share of clonotypes, likely from convergent recombination.

Notes on this clonotype: Its antigen is undetermined.

By 5'RACE template switching, TCR cDNA was produced, with a universal primer site and UMIs added in the process. MiXCR was run by TCRdb on the 5' RACE reads, yielding one entry per CDR3 protein. The table records 350,000 to 550,000 distinct CDR3 sequences, about 17% of them present only once. The source of this sequence is a man aged 18 to 29 who received the YFV17D yellow fever vaccine. Sequencing was performed on PBMCs, taken before the yellow fever booster vaccination.

The CDR3 region has the DNA TGCAGTGCTAGCAGGGCCGTCAACTCTGGAAACACCATATATTTT. Protein: CSASRAVNSGNTIYF. This chain links TRBV20-1 with TRBJ1-3; possible D gene TRBD1, 5 bases. The CDR3 is made up of 15 amino acids. In germline, CDR1 is DFQATT, CDR2 SNEGSKA (reference sequence). The V gene lost 3 bases and the J gene lost 0 bases, with 12 bases spanning the gap.